The clone carrying this T cell receptor (beta chain) was detected a few times. Primers: 60 Vbeta forward and 13 Jbeta reverse. Repertoires were generated with immunoSEQ multiplex PCR, while TCRdb's copy carries only in-frame clones and drops some. In the table there are fewer than 200,000 clones, under 80% of which are singletons. The sample originates from a study of cytomegalovirus exposure and HLA in healthy donors. Germline CDR1 reads SGHTS; CDR2 reads YDEGEE. The V gene lost 0 bases and the J gene lost 4 bases, with 5 bases spanning the gap. This CDR3 comprises 14 residues. Sample: PBMCs. The chain has TRBV5-8 and TRBJ2-6; D gene unclear. The receptor was derived from a man aged 35-49 years in good health and CMV-seronegative. The chain's CDR3 is CASSLEAGANVLTF. CDR3 bases: TGTGCCAGCAGCTTGGAAGCAGGGGCCAACGTCCTGACTTTC. Combining the CDR3 with reference TRBV5-8 and TRBJ2-6 gives the whole variable domain EAGVTQSPTHLIKTRGQQATLRCSPISGHTSVYWYQQALGLGLQFLLWYDEGEERNRGNFPPRFSGRQFPNYSSELNVNALELEDSALYLCASSLEAGANVLTFGAGSRLTVL.